This entry features one TCR beta chain sequence. The antigen is not known. Sequencing was performed with immunoSEQ multiplex PCR; in TCRdb, only in-frame clones are kept and a portion is missing. The table includes about 170,000 clones, 85% to 90% detected once. Per the germline V gene, CDR1 is SGHRS and CDR2 is YFSETQ. V lost 4 bases, J lost 1 base, and 6 bases stayed unmatched. The CDR3 has 15 residues. These data come from a study of cytomegalovirus exposure and HLA in healthy donors. Overall study results and limits: Rare TCR sequences predominated, though certain public TCRs were found in many donors. Overall, under 200 TCR beta chains were annotated as cytomegalovirus-associated.

This sequence originates from a woman in her 30s in good health and CMV-seronegative. The chain couples TRBV5-1 to TRBJ2-5, with 8 bases aligning to TRBD1. The sample taken for sequencing was PBMCs. CDR3 region: CASSKPDRAQETQYF. The CDR3 bases are TGCGCCAGCAGCAAGCCGGACAGGGCCCAAGAGACCCAGTACTTC.